Sequencing of this TCR beta chain was carried out in a study of OX40 agonist ivuxolimab in advanced cancers. The overall study: The patients got ivuxolimab, which is an agonistic anti-OX40 (CD134) antibody. Study observations and caveats: The investigators did not determine what antigen specificity the expanded peripheral T cells had. It was also the case that some nonresponders had low normalized T-cell clonal expansion.

Patients had blood sampled at baseline and again on cycle 4 day 1 and cycle 7 day 1. Comments on this clone: Its matching antigen is unknown.

Here immunoSEQ multiplex PCR was the method, and the copy in TCRdb shows in-frame clones only, minus some. The data contain roughly 60,000 clones, 94% of them singletons. The germline V and J ends were trimmed by 8 bases and 8 bases, with 15 bases remaining between them. The V gene's germline CDR1 is PRHDT and CDR2 FYEKMQ (reference sequence). The CDR3 is 13 amino acids. The input for sequencing was CD4+ or CD8+ T cells sorted from blood, taken in a trial of the OX40 agonist ivuxolimab. The chain has TRBV13 and TRBJ1-4; D ambiguous. The sequence was obtained from an adult with an advanced solid tumor such as melanoma, head and neck, liver or kidney cancer. The CDR3 nucleotides read TGTGCCAGCTTGGAGAAGGGTCGCGAAAAACTGTTTTTT. This encodes CASLEKGREKLFF.